The rows below give T cell receptor beta chains drawn from one sample of a study of regulatory T cells in long-lasting Graves disease. TCRdb fed the multiplex PCR reads into MiXCR, producing one record per CDR3 protein. The table shows under 500,000 distinct CDR3 sequences, with about a fifth occurring only once. The sample was peripheral blood mononuclear cells (PBMCs), taken when the disease was refractory, from a patient treated with antithyroid drugs. Receptor source: a female donor with Graves disease. The CDR3 runs from the conserved cysteine through the conserved F or W. D genes are given only for firm matches. A clone size is listed for some rows: how often the clone was seen (once, few, many), or a class if it is expanded.

D gene,J gene,V gene,clone size,CDR3 length,CDR3 protein,CDR3 DNA
-,TRBJ1-1,TRBV27,many,15,CASSLSNGRNTEAFF,TGTGCCAGCAGTTTATCGAACGGAAGGAACACTGAAGCTTTCTTT
TRBD1,TRBJ2-7,TRBV28,many,12,CASSSPGQGRFF,TGTGCCAGCAGTTCCCCGGGACAGGGGAGGTTCTTC
TRBD1,TRBJ1-2,TRBV20-1,many,14,CSASQGAPDYGYTF,TGCAGTGCTAGTCAGGGGGCCCCTGACTATGGCTACACCTTC
-,TRBJ2-3,TRBV7-3,-,15,CASSLDRIGTDTQYF,TGTGCCAGCAGCCTCGACAGGATAGGGACGGATACGCAGTATTTT
TRBD1,TRBJ2-5,TRBV9,-,14,CASSAGQVIETQYF,TGTGCCAGCAGCGCTGGACAGGTCATAGAGACCCAGTACTTC
-,TRBJ1-2,TRBV3-1,many,14,CASSPQGANNGYTF,TGTGCCAGCAGCCCTCAGGGCGCCAATAATGGCTACACCTTC
-,TRBJ2-1,TRBV7-2,-,16,CASSYAPVGGRDEQFF,TGTGCCAGCAGCTATGCCCCCGTAGGGGGGAGAGATGAGCAGTTCTTC
-,TRBJ1-5,TRBV27,-,12,CASRTGGRPQHF,TGTGCCAGCAGAACGGGGGGTAGGCCCCAGCATTTT
TRBD1,TRBJ1-2,TRBV28,many,15,CASSLDRGSGLGYTF,TGTGCCAGCAGCCTAGACAGGGGATCAGGATTAGGCTACACCTTC
-,TRBJ1-3,TRBV15,-,14,CATSARDGGNTIYF,TGTGCCACCAGCGCCCGGGACGGCGGAAACACCATATATTTT
-,TRBJ2-2,TRBV7-2,few,13,CASSLSPGGELFF,TGTGCCAGCAGCTTAAGTCCGGGCGGGGAGCTGTTTTTT
TRBD2,TRBJ2-4,TRBV29-1,-,12,CSVRSGGDIQYF,TGCAGCGTTCGGAGTGGGGGGGACATTCAGTACTTC
-,TRBJ1-3,TRBV7-6,-,16,CASSLEGALSGNTIYF,TGTGCCAGCAGCTTAGAAGGGGCCCTCTCTGGAAACACCATATATTTT
-,TRBJ2-7,TRBV24-1,many,14,CATSRGVEGYEQYF,TGTGCCACCAGTCGAGGGGTTGAGGGCTACGAGCAGTACTTC
-,TRBJ2-2,TRBV28,-,13,CASNLLRFGELFF,TGTGCCAGCAACCTACTTAGATTCGGGGAGCTGTTTTTT
-,TRBJ1-6,TRBV4-1,few,16,CASSQVLGGLNSPLHF,TGCGCCAGCAGCCAAGTCCTGGGCGGCTTAAATTCACCCCTCCACTTT
TRBD1,TRBJ1-1,TRBV5-1,many,16,CASSLKGDRVNTEAFF,TGCGCCAGCAGCTTGAAAGGGGACAGGGTGAACACTGAAGCTTTCTTT